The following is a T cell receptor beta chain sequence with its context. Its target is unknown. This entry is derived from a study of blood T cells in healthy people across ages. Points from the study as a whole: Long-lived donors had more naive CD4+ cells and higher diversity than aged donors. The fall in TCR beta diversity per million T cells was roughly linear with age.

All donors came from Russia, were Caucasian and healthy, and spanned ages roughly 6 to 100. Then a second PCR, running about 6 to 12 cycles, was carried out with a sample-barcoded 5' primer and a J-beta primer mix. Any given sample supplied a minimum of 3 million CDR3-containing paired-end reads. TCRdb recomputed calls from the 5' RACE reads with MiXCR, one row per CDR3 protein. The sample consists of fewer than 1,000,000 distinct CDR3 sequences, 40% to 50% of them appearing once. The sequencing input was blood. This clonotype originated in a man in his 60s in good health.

CDR3 in DNA: TGTGCCAGCAGCATCCCCTATTGGGATGGACCGGGACACTCCTACGAGCAGTACTTC. Translated: CASSIPYWDGPGHSYEQYF. The chain joins TRBV21-1 to TRBJ2-7; the table names TRBD1, a call not compared with the DNA. TRBV21-1 is a recognized pseudogene. This CDR3 region has 19 residues.